A single sample gave rise to the 15 T cell receptor beta chains below, sequenced in a study of cytomegalovirus exposure and HLA in healthy donors. The table came from immunoSEQ multiplex PCR; TCRdb's copy has only in-frame clones and leaves some out. Among more than 55,000 clones listed, 80% to 90% were seen once. The specimen sequenced was PBMCs. The receptor source for this set is a woman younger than 30 in good health and CMV-seronegative.

The DNA of the CDR3 is TGTGCCAGCAGGACTAGCGGGAGCACAGATACGCAGTATTTT. Amino acids: CASRTSGSTDTQYF. The chain is built from TRBV27 and TRBJ2-3; 10 positions agree with TRBD2. Germline V gene data show CDR1 as MNHEY and CDR2 as SMNVEV (reference sequence). The length of the CDR3 is 14 residues. The V and J ends lost 6 bases and 0 bases, in that order; junction bases with no gene match: 0.

The chain joins TRBV20-1 to TRBJ2-7; D gene ambiguous. The germline V gene has CDR1 DFQATT and CDR2 SNEGSKA (reference sequence). Deletions cut 3 bases from V and 5 bases from J, with 8 bases between. The CDR3 covers 11 residues. This chain's CDR3 is CSASLAHEQYF. The CDR3 region has the DNA TGCAGTGCTAGCCTGGCCCACGAGCAGTACTTC.

The V gene is TRBV5-5, the J gene TRBJ2-1; 10 nucleotides line up with TRBD2. This CDR3 has 13 residues. The germline gives CDR1 SGHKS, CDR2 YYEKEE (reference sequence). The V segment lost 4 bases and the J segment 7 bases; nucleotides outside the gene matches: 2. The CDR3 spells CASSPGLANEQFF. The CDR3, as DNA: TGTGCCAGCAGCCCGGGACTAGCGAATGAGCAGTTCTTC. Full variable domain (missing parts from reference TRBV5-5 and TRBJ2-1): DAGVTQSPTHLIKTRGQQVTLRCSPISGHKSVSWYQQVLGQGPQFIFQYYEKEERGRGNFPDRFSARQFPNYSSELNVNALLLGDSALYLCASSPGLANEQFFGPGTRLTVL.

This chain links TRBV5-1 with TRBJ2-6; D ambiguous. Trimming left V 0 bases short and J 4 bases short, with 8 bases between. Germline V gives CDR1 SGHRS, CDR2 YFSETQ. This CDR3 is built from 15 residues. The CDR3 sequence is CASSLELGGANVLTF. CDR3 DNA sequence: TGCGCCAGCAGCTTGGAGCTAGGAGGGGCCAACGTCCTGACTTTC.

Here the CDR3 reads CASSGGRDQPQHF. CDR3 DNA: TGTGCCAGCTCAGGGGGAAGGGATCAGCCCCAGCATTTT. The chain recombines TRBV7-8 with TRBJ1-5, with 7 bases lining up with TRBD1. The CDR3 extends over 13 amino acids. Trimming cost V 8 bases and J 5 bases; bases outside gene matches: 6. Per the germline V gene, CDR1 is SGHVS and CDR2 is FQNEAQ.

This chain links TRBV6-4 with TRBJ2-3; TRBD1 matches 7 bases. The germline V gene has CDR1 MRHNA and CDR2 SNTAGT. With V trimmed by 6 bases and J by 1 base, 1 base remained unmatched. The CDR3 runs to 13 residues. The CDR3 sequence: CASRGTGTDTQYF. Here the CDR3 DNA reads TGTGCCAGCAGAGGGACAGGCACAGATACGCAGTATTTT.

This clone was picked up a small number of times. The chain employs TRBV27 and TRBJ2-1; D is perhaps TRBD2 (6 bases). Trimming stripped 8 bases from V and 5 bases from J, with 19 bases between. CDR3 length: 15 amino acids. Germline assignment: CDR1 MNHEY and CDR2 SMNVEV (reference sequence). In DNA, the CDR3 is TGTGCCAGCGGCGGGGCGGCAGGAGGGGACAATGAGCAGTTCTTC. As protein: CASGGAAGGDNEQFF.

The sample holds one count of this clone. The V gene is TRBV9, the J gene TRBJ2-1, with D possibly matching TRBD2 (5 bases). V was pared by 4 bases and J by 4 bases, with 15 bases between. CDR1 and CDR2 from the germline V gene are SGDLS and YYNGEE. The CDR3 is 15 amino acids. CDR3: CASSQYSRGYNEQFF. The CDR3 DNA reads as TGTGCCAGCAGCCAATATAGCCGAGGGTACAATGAGCAGTTCTTC.

The chain employs TRBV6-1 and TRBJ1-1; no firm D call. The CDR3 runs 12 residues. Trimming removed 0 bases at V and 5 bases at J, with 4 bases between. Germline loops: CDR1 MNHNS, CDR2 SASEGT. The CDR3 spells CASSEARTEAFF. CDR3 DNA sequence: TGTGCCAGCAGTGAAGCGAGAACTGAAGCTTTCTTT.

V is TRBV5-1 and J is TRBJ2-5; D might be TRBD1 (6 bases). From germline, CDR1 is SGHRS and CDR2 YFSETQ. V lost 0 bases to trimming and J lost 5 bases, with 14 bases between them. The CDR3 has 15 residues. The CDR3 region is CASSLVGAGEETQYF. The CDR3 region has the DNA TGCGCCAGCAGCTTGGTGGGGGCAGGGGAGGAGACCCAGTACTTC.

This rearrangement joins TRBV4-1 to TRBJ2-5, with a weak D call TRBD2 (6 bases). Trimming left V 6 bases short and J 5 bases short, with 13 bases between. Germline CDR1 is MGHRA and CDR2 is YSYEKL. The CDR3 contains 13 residues. This CDR3 reads CASREGGGETQYF. CDR3 coding DNA: TGCGCCAGCAGGGAGGGAGGCGGGGAGACCCAGTACTTC.

The J gene is TRBJ2-5, the V gene TRBV10-2, with D possibly TRBD1 on 6 matching bases. The CDR3 spans 15 residues. CDR1 and CDR2 from the germline V gene are WSHSY and SAAADI. Between the trimmed V and J ends, which lost 1 base and 5 bases, there was a span of 14 bases. CDR3 sequence: CASSEFPSGAETQYF. As DNA, the CDR3 is TGCGCCAGCAGTGAGTTCCCCTCAGGGGCCGAGACCCAGTACTTC.

The gene calls are TRBV7-9 and TRBJ2-1, with D possibly matching TRBD2 (5 bases). V gave up 5 bases and J gave up 1 base, with 12 bases separating them. Germline CDR1 SEHNR, CDR2 FQNEAQ (reference sequence). This CDR3 comprises 15 residues. The CDR3 DNA follows: TGTGCCAGCAGCGTCGGACTCCCATCCTACAATGAGCAGTTCTTC. It encodes CASSVGLPSYNEQFF.

The chain uses TRBV5-8 and TRBJ1-4, with a weak D call TRBD1 (6 bases). Germline lookup yields CDR1 SGHTS and CDR2 YDEGEE. Trimming took off 0 bases at V and 11 bases at J, with 8 bases between the two ends. The CDR3 length is 12 residues. This chain's CDR3 is CASSLGGQKLFF. Here the CDR3 DNA reads TGTGCCAGCAGCTTGGGGGGGCAGAAACTGTTTTTT. Full variable domain (rest looked up from reference TRBV5-8 and TRBJ1-4): EAGVTQSPTHLIKTRGQQATLRCSPISGHTSVYWYQQALGLGLQFLLWYDEGEERNRGNFPPRFSGRQFPNYSSELNVNALELEDSALYLCASSLGGQKLFFGSGTQLSVL.

On this clone: A read error may account for a junction end that differs from germline. The chain carries TRBV7-7 and TRBJ2-2; possibly TRBD1 for D (6 bases). CDR3 length: 15 residues. Germline V lookup: CDR1 SSHAT, CDR2 FNYEAQ (reference sequence). In nucleotides, the CDR3 is TGTGCTAGCAGCCCGACAGGCTTAGGGACCGGGGAGCTGTTTTTT. This translates into CASSPTGLGTGELFF.